The T cell receptor beta chain under discussion was sequenced for a study of spatial heterogeneity in lung cancer. Each CDR3 protein is one row after TCRdb ran MiXCR on the 5' RACE reads. The sample consists of around 110,000 distinct CDR3 sequences, less than 15% of them appearing once. Germline loops: CDR1 LGHNA, CDR2 YNFKEQ. The CDR3 is made up of 17 amino acids. J was trimmed by 1 base and V by 0 bases; bases with no gene match: 5. This clonotype appeared a few times. Time point in this sample: blood at routine non-recurrence follow-up after resection. The authors sequenced whole RNA from tumor, nontumor lung or frozen PBMC without sorting.

Source: PBMCs, taken at follow-up. This receptor was taken from a male donor with early-stage non-small cell lung cancer. The V gene is TRBV4-2, the J gene TRBJ2-3, with 9 positions matching TRBD1. CDR3 in DNA: TGTGCCAGCAGCCAAGAGCGGACAGGGGTGGGCACAGATACGCAGTATTTT. Its protein is CASSQERTGVGTDTQYF.